The source of this T cell receptor beta chain is a study of OX40 agonist ivuxolimab in advanced cancers. The germline V gene encodes CDR1 SGHDN and CDR2 FVKESK. The V segment lost 2 bases and the J segment 3 bases; nucleotides outside the gene matches: 6. The CDR3 extends over 18 amino acids. This table comes from immunoSEQ multiplex PCR, and its TCRdb copy is limited to in-frame clones, with some not included. The sample lists roughly 34,000 clones; over 60% were seen once. Specimen: CD4+ or CD8+ T cells sorted from blood, collected in a trial of the OX40 agonist ivuxolimab. This TCR was sampled from an adult with an advanced solid tumor such as melanoma, head and neck, liver or kidney cancer. The rearrangement joins TRBV14 to TRBJ2-1, with 14 bases aligning to TRBD2. Here the CDR3 reads CASSQSGLAGAVYNEQFF. In nucleotides, the CDR3 is TGTGCCAGCAGCCAATCGGGACTAGCGGGGGCAGTCTACAATGAGCAGTTCTTC.